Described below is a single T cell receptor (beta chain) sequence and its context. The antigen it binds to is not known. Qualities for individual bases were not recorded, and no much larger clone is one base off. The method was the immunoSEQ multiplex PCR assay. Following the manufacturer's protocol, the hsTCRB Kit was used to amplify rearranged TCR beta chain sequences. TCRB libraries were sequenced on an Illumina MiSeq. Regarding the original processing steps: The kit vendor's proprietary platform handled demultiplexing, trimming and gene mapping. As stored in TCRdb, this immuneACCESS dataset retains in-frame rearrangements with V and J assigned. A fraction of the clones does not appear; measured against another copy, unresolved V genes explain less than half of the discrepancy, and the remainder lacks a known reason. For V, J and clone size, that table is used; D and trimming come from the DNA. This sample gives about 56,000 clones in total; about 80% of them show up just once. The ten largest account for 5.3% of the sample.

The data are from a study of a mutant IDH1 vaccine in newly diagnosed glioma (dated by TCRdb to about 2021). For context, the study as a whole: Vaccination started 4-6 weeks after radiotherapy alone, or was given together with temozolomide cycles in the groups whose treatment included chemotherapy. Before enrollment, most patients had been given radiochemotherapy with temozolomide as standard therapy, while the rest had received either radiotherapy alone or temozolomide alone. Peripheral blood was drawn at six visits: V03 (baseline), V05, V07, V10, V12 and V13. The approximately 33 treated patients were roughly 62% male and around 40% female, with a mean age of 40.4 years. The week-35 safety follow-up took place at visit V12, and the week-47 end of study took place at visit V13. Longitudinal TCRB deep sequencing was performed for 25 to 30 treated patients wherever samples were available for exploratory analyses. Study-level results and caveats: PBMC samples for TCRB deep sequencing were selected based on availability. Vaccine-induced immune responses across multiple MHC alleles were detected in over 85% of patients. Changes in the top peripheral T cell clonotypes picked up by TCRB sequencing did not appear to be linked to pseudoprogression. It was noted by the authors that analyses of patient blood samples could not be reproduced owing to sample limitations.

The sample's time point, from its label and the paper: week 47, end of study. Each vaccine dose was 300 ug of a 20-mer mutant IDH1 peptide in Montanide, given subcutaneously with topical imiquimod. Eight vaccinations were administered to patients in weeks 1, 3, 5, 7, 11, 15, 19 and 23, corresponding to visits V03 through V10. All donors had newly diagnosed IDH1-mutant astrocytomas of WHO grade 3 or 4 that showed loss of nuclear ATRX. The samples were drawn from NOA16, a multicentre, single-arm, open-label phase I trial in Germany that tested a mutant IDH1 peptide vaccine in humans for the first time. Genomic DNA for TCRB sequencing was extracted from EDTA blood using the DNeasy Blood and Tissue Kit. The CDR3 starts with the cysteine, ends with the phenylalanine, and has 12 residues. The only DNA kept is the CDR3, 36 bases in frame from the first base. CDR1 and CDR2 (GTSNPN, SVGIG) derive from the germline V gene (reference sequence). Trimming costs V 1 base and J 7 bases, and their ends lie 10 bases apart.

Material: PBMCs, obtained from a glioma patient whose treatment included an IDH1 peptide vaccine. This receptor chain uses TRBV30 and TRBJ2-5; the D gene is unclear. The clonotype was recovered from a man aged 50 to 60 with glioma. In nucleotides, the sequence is TGTGCCTGGAGTGACCCCCCTGGGACCCAGTACTTC. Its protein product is CAWSDPPGTQYF.